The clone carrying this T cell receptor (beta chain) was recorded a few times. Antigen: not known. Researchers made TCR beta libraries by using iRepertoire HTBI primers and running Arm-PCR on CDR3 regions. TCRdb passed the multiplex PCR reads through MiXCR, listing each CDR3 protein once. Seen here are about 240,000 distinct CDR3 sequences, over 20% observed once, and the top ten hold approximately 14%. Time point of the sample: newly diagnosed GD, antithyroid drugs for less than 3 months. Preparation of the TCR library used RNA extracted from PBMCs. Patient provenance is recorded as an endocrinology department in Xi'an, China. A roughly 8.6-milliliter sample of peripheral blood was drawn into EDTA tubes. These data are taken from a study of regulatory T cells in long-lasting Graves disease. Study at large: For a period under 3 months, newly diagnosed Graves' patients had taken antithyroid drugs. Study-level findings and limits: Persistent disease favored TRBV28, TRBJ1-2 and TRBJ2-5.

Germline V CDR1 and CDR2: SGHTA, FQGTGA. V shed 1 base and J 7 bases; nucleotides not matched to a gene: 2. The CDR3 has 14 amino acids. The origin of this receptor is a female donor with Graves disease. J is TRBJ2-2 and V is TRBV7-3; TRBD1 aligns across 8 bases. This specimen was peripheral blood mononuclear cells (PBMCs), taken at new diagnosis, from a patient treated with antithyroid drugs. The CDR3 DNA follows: TGTGCCAGCAGCTTAATACAGGGGGGCGGGGAGCTGTTTTTT. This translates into CASSLIQGGGELFF.